The T cell receptor beta chain described here comes from a study of cytomegalovirus exposure and HLA in healthy donors. The germline V gene encodes CDR1 LNHDA and CDR2 SQIVND (reference sequence). CDR3 size: 15 residues. Losses at the gene ends were 6 bases for V and 4 bases for J; bases not matched to a gene: 9. Study results and limitations: One variant, a missense change in DCLRE1C, was linked in a later analysis to TCR beta V- and J-gene trimming. In an earlier analysis, about 87% or about 30%: the productive usage of most TCR beta V segments. An analysis that came later showed most CMV-associated TCR beta chains appearing HLA-restricted.

With 60 Vbeta and 13 Jbeta primers, the PCR was carried out. Measured with immunoSEQ multiplex PCR; TCRdb has only the in-frame clones, and not every one. Of roughly 150,000 clones in the sample, over 60% were seen once. Points on this clone: Its antigen is currently unknown.

This clonotype was sampled from a man aged 40-55 years in good health and CMV-seropositive. The genes are TRBV19 and TRBJ1-2; the match to TRBD1 covers 9 bases. Sequencing was done on a sample of PBMCs. DNA of the CDR3: TGTGCCAGTAGGACAGACAGGGGGTTCATCTATGGCTACACCTTC. Translating gives CASRTDRGFIYGYTF. Full variable domain (missing parts from reference TRBV19 and TRBJ1-2): DGGITQSPKYLFRKEGQNVTLSCEQNLNHDAMYWYRQDPGQGLRLIYYSQIVNDFQKGDIAEGYSVSREKKESFPLTVTSAQKNPTAFYLCASRTDRGFIYGYTFGSGTRLTVV.